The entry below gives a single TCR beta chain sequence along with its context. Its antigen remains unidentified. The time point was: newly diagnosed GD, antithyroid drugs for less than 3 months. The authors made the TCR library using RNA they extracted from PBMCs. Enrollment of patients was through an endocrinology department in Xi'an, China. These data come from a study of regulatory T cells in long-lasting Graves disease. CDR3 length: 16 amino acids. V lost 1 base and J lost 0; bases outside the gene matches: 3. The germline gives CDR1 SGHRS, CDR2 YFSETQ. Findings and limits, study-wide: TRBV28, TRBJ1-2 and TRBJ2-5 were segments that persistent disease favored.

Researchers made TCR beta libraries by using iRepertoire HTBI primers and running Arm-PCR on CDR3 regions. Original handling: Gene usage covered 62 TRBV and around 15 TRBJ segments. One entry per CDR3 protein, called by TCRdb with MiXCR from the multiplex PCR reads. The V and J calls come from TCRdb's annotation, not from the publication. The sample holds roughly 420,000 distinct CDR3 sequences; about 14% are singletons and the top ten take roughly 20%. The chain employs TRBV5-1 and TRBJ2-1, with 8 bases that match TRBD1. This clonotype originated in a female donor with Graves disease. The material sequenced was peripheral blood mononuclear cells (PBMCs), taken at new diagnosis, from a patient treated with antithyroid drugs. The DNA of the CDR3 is TGCGCCAGCAGCTTGAGACAGGGGAGCTCCTACAATGAGCAGTTCTTC. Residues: CASSLRQGSSYNEQFF.